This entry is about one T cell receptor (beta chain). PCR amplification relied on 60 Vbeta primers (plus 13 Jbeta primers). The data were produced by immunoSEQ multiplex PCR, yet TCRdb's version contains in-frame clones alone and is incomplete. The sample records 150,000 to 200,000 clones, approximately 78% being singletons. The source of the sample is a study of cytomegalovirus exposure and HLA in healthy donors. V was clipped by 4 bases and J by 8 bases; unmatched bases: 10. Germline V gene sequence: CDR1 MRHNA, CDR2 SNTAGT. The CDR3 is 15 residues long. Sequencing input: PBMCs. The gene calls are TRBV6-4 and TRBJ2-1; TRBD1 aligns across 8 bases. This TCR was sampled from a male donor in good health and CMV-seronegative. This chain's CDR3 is CASSVGQGAVDEQFF. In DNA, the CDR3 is TGTGCCAGCAGTGTCGGGCAGGGGGCTGTTGATGAGCAGTTCTTC.